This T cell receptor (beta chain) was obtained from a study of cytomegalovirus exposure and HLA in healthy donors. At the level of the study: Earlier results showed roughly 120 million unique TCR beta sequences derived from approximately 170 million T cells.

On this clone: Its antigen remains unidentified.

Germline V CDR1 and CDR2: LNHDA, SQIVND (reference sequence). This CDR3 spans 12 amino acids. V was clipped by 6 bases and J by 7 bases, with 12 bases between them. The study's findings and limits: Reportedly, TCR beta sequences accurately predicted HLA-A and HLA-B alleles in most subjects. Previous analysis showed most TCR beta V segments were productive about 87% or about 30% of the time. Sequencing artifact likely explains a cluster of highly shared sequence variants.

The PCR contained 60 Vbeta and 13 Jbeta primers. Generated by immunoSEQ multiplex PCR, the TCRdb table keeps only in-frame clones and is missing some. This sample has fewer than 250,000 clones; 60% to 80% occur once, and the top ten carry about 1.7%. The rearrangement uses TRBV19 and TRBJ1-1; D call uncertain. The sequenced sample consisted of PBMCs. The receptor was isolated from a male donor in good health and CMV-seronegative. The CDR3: CASRPGLGEAFF. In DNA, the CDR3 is TGTGCCAGTAGACCCGGACTTGGTGAAGCTTTCTTT.